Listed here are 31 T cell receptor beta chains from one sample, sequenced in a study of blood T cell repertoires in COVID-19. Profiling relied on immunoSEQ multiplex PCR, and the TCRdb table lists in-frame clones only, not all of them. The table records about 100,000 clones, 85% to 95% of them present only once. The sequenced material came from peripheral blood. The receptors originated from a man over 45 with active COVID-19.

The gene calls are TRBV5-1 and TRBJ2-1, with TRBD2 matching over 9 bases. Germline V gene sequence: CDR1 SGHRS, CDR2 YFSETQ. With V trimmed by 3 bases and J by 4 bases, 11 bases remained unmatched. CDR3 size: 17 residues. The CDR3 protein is CASSSGSRTSAYNEQFF. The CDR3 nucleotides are TGCGCCAGCAGCTCGGGTAGTCGGACTAGCGCTTACAATGAGCAGTTCTTC.

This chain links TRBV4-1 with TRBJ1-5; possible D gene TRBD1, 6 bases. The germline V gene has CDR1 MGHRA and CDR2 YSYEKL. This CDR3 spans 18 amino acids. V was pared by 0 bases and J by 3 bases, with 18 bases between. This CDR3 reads CASSQDRRIQGYNQPQHF. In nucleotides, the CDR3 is TGCGCCAGCAGCCAAGATCGCCGTATTCAGGGGTACAATCAGCCCCAGCATTTT.

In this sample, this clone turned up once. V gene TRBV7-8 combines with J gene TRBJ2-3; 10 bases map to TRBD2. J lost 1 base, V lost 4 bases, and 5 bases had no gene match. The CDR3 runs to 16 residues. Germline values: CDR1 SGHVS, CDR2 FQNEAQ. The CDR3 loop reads CASSSPGTSGTDTQYF. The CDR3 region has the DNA TGTGCCAGCAGCTCACCTGGGACTAGCGGCACAGATACGCAGTATTTT.

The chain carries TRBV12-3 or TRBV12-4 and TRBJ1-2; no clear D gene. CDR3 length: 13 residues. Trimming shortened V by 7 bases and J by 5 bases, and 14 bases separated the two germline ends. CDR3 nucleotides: TGTGCCAGCAATAAGAACAGTTTATATGGCTACACCTTC. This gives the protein CASNKNSLYGYTF.

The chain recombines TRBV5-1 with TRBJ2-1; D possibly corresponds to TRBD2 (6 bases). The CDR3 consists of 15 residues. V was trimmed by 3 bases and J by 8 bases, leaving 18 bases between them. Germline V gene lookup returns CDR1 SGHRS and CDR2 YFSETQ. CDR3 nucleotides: TGCGCCAGCAGCTCCGGGACTCGGCGGGATGATGAGCAGTTCTTC. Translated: CASSSGTRRDDEQFF. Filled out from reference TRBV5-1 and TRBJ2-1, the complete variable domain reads KAGVTQTPRYLIKTRGQQVTLSCSPISGHRSVSWYQQTPGQGLQFLFEYFSETQRNKGNFPGRFSGRQFSNSRSEMNVSTLELGDSALYLCASSSGTRRDDEQFFGPGTRLTVL.

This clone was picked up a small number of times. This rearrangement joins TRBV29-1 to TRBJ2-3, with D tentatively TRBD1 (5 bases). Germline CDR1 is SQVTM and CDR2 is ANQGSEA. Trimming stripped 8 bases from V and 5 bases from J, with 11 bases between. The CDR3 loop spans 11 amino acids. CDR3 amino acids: CSFIRGDTQYF. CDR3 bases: TGCAGCTTTATTAGGGGAGATACGCAGTATTTT.

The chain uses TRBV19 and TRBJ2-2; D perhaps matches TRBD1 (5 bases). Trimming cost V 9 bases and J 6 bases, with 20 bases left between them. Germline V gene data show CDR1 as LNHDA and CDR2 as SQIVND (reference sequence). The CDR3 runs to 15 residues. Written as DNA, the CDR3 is TGTGCCAGCCGTAGGGGTTTGGGCTATCCCGGGGAGCTGTTTTTT. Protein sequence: CASRRGLGYPGELFF.

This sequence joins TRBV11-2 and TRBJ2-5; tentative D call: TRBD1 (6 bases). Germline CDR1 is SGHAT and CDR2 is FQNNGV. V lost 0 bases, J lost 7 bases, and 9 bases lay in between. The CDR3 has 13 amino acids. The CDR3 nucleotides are TGTGCCAGCAGCTTAGAACAGGGACGGACCCAGTACTTC. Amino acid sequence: CASSLEQGRTQYF.

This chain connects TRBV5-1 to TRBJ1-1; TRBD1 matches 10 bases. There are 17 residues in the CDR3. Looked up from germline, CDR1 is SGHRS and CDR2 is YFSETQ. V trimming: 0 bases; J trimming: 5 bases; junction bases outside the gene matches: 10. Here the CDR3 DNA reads TGCGCCAGCAGCTTGGGGACGGGACAGGGGACGAGGACTGAAGCTTTCTTT. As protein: CASSLGTGQGTRTEAFF.

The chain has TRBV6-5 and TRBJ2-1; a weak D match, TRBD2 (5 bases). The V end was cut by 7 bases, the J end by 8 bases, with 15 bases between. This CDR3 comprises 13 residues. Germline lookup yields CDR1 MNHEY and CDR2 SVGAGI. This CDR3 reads CASTSSEGYEQFF. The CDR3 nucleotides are TGTGCCAGCACATCATCCGAGGGTTATGAGCAGTTCTTC.

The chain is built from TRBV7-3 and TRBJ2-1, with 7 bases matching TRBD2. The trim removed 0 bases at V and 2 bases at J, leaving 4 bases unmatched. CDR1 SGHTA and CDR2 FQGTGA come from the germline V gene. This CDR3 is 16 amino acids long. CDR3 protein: CASSLTGAGAYNEQFF. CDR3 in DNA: TGTGCCAGCAGCTTAACGGGCGCGGGAGCCTACAATGAGCAGTTCTTC.

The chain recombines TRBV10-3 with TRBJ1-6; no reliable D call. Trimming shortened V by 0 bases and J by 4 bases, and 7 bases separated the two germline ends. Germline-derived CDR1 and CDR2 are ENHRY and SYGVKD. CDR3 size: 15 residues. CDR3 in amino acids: CAISESATYNSPLHF. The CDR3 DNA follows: TGTGCCATCAGTGAGTCAGCTACTTATAATTCACCCCTCCACTTT.

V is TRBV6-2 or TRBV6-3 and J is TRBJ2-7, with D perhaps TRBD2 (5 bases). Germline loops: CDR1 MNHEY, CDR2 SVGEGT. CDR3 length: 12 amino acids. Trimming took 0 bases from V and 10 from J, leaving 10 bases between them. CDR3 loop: CASSYSGASQYF. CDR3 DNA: TGTGCCAGCAGTTACTCCGGTGCTAGCCAGTACTTC.

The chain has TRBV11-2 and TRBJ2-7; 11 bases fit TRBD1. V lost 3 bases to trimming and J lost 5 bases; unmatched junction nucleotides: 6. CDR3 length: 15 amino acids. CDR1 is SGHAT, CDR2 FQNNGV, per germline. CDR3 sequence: CASSFRTGGVDEQYF. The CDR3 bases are TGTGCCAGCAGCTTTCGGACAGGGGGCGTCGACGAGCAGTACTTC.

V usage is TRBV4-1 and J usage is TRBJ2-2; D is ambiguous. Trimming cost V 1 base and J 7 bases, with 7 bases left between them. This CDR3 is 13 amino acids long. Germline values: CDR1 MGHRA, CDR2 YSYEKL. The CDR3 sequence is CASSQGVYGELFF. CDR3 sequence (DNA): TGCGCCAGCAGCCAAGGAGTTTACGGGGAGCTGTTTTTT.

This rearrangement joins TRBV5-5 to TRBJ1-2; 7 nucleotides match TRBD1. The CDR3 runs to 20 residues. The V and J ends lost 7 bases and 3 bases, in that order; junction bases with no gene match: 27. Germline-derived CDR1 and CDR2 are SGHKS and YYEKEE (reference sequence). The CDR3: CASVSFPGQAIKSSHYGYTF. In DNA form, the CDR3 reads TGTGCCAGCGTCAGCTTCCCCGGACAGGCCATCAAAAGTTCCCACTATGGCTACACCTTC. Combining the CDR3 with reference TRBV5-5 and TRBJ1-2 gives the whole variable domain DAGVTQSPTHLIKTRGQQVTLRCSPISGHKSVSWYQQVLGQGPQFIFQYYEKEERGRGNFPDRFSARQFPNYSSELNVNALLLGDSALYLCASVSFPGQAIKSSHYGYTFGSGTRLTVV.

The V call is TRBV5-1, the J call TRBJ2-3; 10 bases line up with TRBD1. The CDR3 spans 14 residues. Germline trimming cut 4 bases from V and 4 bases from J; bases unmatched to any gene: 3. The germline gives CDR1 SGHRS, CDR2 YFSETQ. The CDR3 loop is CASSAGQGSDTQYF. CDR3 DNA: TGCGCCAGCAGCGCGGGACAGGGGTCAGATACGCAGTATTTT.

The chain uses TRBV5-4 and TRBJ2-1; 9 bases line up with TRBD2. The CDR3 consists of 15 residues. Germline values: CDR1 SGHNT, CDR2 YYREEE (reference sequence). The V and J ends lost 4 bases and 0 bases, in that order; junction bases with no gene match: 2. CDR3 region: CASSLSGSSYNEQFF. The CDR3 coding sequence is TGTGCCAGCAGCCTTAGCGGGAGCTCCTACAATGAGCAGTTCTTC.

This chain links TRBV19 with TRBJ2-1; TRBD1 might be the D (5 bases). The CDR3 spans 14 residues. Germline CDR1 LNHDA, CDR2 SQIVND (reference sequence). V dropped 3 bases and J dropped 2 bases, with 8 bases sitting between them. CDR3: CASSIAGTYNEQFF. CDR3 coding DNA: TGTGCCAGTAGTATCGCAGGGACCTACAATGAGCAGTTCTTC.

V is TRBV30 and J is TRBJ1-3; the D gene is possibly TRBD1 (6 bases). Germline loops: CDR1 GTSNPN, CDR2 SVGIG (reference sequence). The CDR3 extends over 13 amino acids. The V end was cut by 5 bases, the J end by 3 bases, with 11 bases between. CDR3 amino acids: CAWEGESGNTIYF. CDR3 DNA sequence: TGTGCCTGGGAGGGGGAGAGTGGAAACACCATATATTTT.

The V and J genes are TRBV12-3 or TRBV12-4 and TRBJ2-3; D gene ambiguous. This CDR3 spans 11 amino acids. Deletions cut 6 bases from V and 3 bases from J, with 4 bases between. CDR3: CASSSTDTQYF. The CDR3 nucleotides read TGTGCCAGCAGCTCGACAGATACGCAGTATTTT.

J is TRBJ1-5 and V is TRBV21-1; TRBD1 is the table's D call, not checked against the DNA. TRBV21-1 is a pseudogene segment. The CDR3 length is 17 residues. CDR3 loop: CASSIWTGLGKNQPQHF. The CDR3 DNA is TGTGCCAGCAGCATTTGGACAGGGTTGGGGAAAAATCAGCCCCAGCATTTT.

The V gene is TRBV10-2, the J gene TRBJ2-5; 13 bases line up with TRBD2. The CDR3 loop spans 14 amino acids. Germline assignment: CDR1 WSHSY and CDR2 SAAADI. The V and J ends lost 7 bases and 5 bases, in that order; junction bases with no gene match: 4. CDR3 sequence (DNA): TGCGCCAGCATGAGGGGACTAGCGGGGGAGACCCAGTACTTC. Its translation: CASMRGLAGETQYF.

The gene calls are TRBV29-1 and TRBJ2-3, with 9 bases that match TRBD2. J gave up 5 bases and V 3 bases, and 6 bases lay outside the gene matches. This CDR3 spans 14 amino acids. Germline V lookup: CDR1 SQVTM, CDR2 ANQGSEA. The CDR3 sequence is CSVEAGGRGDTQYF. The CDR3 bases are TGCAGCGTTGAGGCGGGAGGGCGTGGAGATACGCAGTATTTT.

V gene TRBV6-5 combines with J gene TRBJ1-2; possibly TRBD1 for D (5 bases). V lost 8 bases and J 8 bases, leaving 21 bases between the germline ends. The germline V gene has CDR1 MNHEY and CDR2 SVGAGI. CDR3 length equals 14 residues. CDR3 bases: TGTGCCAGCGGAAAAGGACATTCCCTAGGGGGCTACACCTTC. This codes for CASGKGHSLGGYTF.

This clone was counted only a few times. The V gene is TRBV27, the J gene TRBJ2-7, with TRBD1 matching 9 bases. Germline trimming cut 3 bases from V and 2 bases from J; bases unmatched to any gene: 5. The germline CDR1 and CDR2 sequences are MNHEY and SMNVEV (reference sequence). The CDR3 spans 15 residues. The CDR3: CASSFVGQGAYEQYF. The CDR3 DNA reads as TGTGCCAGCAGTTTTGTGGGACAGGGAGCCTACGAGCAGTACTTC.

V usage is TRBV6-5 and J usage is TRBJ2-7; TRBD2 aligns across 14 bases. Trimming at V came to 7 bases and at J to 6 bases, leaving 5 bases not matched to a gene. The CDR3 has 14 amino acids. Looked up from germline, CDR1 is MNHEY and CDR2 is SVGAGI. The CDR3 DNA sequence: TGTGCCAGCAAAGGGACTAGCGGGAGTACCGAGCAGTACTTC. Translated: CASKGTSGSTEQYF.

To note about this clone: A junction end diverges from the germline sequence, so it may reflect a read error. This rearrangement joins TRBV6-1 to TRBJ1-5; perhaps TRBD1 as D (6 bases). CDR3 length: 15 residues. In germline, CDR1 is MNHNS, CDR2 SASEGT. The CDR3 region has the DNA TGTGCCAGCAGGGAAGGGGGAGTTAGCAATCAGCCCCAGCATTTT. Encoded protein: CASREGGVSNQPQHF.

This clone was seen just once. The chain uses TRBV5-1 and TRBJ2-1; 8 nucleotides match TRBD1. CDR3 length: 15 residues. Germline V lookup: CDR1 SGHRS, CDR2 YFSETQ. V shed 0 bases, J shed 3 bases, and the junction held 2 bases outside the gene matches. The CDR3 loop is CASSLVGTGYNEQFF. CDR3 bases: TGCGCCAGCAGCTTGGTGGGGACAGGCTACAATGAGCAGTTCTTC.

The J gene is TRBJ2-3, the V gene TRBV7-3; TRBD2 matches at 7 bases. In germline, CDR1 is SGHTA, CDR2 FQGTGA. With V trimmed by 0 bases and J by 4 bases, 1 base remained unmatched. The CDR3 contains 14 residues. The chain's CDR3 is CASSLTGGADTQYF. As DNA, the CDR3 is TGTGCCAGCAGCTTAACGGGAGGGGCAGATACGCAGTATTTT.

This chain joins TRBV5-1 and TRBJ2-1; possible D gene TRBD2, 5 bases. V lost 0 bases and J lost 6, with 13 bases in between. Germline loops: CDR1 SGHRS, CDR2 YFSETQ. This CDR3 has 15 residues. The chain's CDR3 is CASSLALGILNEQFF. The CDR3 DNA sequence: TGCGCCAGCAGCTTGGCACTAGGAATTCTCAATGAGCAGTTCTTC.